This TCR beta chain was profiled in a study of T cell repertoires in cytomegalovirus infection. The wider study: CMV infection plus the matching HLA type was flagged by public TCR beta signatures. Regarding the study as a whole: Accumulated public TCR beta family frequency recognized individuals carrying CMV together with the relevant HLA. HLA-C-restricted CMV-specific TCR beta clonotypes prevailed in the ex vivo response.

TCRdb processed the reads anew with MiXCR; each CDR3 protein has one entry. This table has almost 500,000 distinct CDR3 sequences, roughly 10% appearing once. CDR3 length: 14 residues. The V gene lost 6 bases and the J gene lost 7 bases, with 16 bases spanning the gap. Ten or more counts support this clonotype. The antigen remains undetermined. Sequencing was done on a sample of PBMCs. V and J are TRBV12-3 or TRBV12-4 and TRBJ1-5, with D perhaps TRBD1 (5 bases). This TCR was recovered from a human donor in good health (CMV status not recorded). Some clones in this sample may be carry-over from other donors' samples. The chain's CDR3 is CASSRDPPGQPQHF. The CDR3 coding sequence is TGTGCCAGCAGCCGGGATCCTCCAGGGCAGCCCCAGCATTTT.